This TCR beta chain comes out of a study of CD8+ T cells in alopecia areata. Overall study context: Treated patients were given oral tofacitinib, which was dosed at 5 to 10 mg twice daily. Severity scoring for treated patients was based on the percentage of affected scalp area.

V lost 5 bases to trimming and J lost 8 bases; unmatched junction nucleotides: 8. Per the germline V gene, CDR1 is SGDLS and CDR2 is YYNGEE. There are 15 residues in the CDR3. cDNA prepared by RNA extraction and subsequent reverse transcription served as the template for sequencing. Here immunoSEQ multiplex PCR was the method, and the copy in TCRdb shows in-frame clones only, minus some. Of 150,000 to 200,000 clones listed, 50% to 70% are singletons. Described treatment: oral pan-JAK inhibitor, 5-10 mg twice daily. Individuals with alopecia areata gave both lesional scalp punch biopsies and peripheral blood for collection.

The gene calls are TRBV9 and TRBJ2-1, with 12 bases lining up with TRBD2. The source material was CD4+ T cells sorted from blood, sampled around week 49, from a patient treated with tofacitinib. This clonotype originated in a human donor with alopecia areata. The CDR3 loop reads CASRELAGGLDEQFF. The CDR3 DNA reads TGTGCCAGCAGGGAACTAGCGGGGGGTTTAGATGAGCAGTTCTTC.